These T cell receptor beta chains were read from a single sample in a study of identical twins. TCRdb independently ran MiXCR on the 5' RACE reads; one entry per CDR3 protein. The sample records more than 400,000 distinct CDR3 sequences, 13% to 15% being singletons. These data were also reused for a study on yellow fever vaccine responses in identical twins.

Sequencing was done on a sample of CD4+ T cells sorted from blood. The receptors shown here come from a woman younger than 35 in good health. Each CDR3 is given with its conserved first and last residue. The D gene is left open where the match is weak. Not every row has a clone size; where given, it reads once, few, many or a size class.

TRBV20-1	TRBJ2-2	TRBD1	.	CSAGRTGMSTGELFF	TGCAGTGCTGGAAGGACAGGGATGAGCACCGGGGAGCTGTTTTTT
TRBV28	TRBJ2-1	.	.	CASSLRGAGPNEQFF	TGTGCCAGCAGCCTACGGGGGGCCGGTCCCAATGAGCAGTTCTTC
TRBV3-1	TRBJ2-3	TRBD2	few	CASSHGLAGGIDTQYF	TGTGCCAGCAGCCACGGACTAGCGGGAGGTATAGATACGCAGTATTTT
TRBV5-1	TRBJ2-3	TRBD1	few	CASSTDRGRRDTQYF	TGCGCCAGCAGCACGGACAGGGGGCGGAGAGATACGCAGTATTTT
TRBV20-1	TRBJ2-2	.	.	CSATATGELFF	TGCAGTGCTACCGCTACCGGGGAGCTGTTTTTT
TRBV20-1	TRBJ1-2	.	few	CSAHLFGEGNGYTF	TGCAGTGCCCACCTTTTTGGGGAAGGGAATGGCTACACCTTC
TRBV7-8	TRBJ1-2	.	many	CASSLGQIYGYTF	TGTGCCAGCAGCTTAGGACAGATCTATGGCTACACCTTC
TRBV20-1	TRBJ1-6	.	few	CSALIHRGFDNSPLHF	TGCAGTGCCCTCATTCACCGGGGGTTCGATAATTCACCCCTCCACTTT
TRBV12-3/TRBV12-4	TRBJ2-2	.	many	CASSRGHDAGELFF	TGTGCCAGCAGCCGCGGACACGACGCCGGGGAGCTGTTTTTT
TRBV24-1	TRBJ1-6	.	few	CATSAGRGNSPLHF	TGTGCCACCAGTGCCGGCAGGGGAAATTCACCCCTCCACTTT
TRBV28	TRBJ1-2	.	.	CASSLRRGQAGYTF	TGTGCCAGCAGTTTACGGCGGGGGCAGGCTGGCTACACCTTC
TRBV24-1	TRBJ2-5	TRBD1	.	CATGQTGGRGETQYF	TGTGCCACCGGCCAAACAGGGGGCAGGGGAGAGACCCAGTACTTC
TRBV11-2	TRBJ2-2	.	few	CASSRPGLAVGGELFF	TGTGCCAGCAGCCGACCGGGACTGGCCGTGGGCGGGGAGCTGTTTTTT
TRBV7-8	TRBJ2-7	.	many	CASSLGGGHRSSYEQYF	TGTGCCAGCAGCTTAGGAGGGGGACACCGGAGCTCCTACGAGCAGTACTTC
TRBV19	TRBJ2-1	TRBD1	once	CASSLSGQRANEQFF	TGTGCCAGTAGCCTCTCGGGACAGAGGGCCAATGAGCAGTTCTTC
TRBV20-1	TRBJ1-1	.	few	CSARVFGGGVTEAFF	TGCAGTGCTAGAGTATTCGGTGGAGGGGTGACTGAAGCTTTCTTT
TRBV10-3	TRBJ1-5	.	.	CAISDRNQPQHF	TGTGCCATCAGTGACCGCAATCAGCCCCAGCATTTT
TRBV6-1	TRBJ2-1	TRBD2	.	CASNKGLAGYNEQFF	TGTGCCAGCAACAAGGGACTAGCGGGGTACAATGAGCAGTTCTTC
TRBV11-2	TRBJ1-2	.	few	CASSFWQGNRYTF	TGTGCCAGCAGCTTTTGGCAGGGGAATCGCTACACCTTC
TRBV7-3	TRBJ2-1	.	many	CASSFEAGNEQFF	TGTGCCAGCAGCTTCGAGGCGGGCAATGAGCAGTTCTTC
TRBV6-5	TRBJ2-7	.	few	CASSYVQGWDEQYF	TGTGCCAGCAGTTACGTTCAGGGGTGGGACGAGCAGTACTTC
TRBV5-5	TRBJ2-5	TRBD1	few	CASSFGGTGPQETQYF	TGTGCCAGCAGCTTTGGGGGGACAGGGCCCCAAGAGACCCAGTACTTC
TRBV5-6	TRBJ1-6	.	.	CASSLDSNNSPLHF	TGTGCCAGCAGCTTAGACAGTAATAATTCACCCCTCCACTTT
TRBV6-5	TRBJ2-1	.	few	CASSYRSGGDNEQFF	TGTGCCAGCAGTTACCGCAGCGGAGGGGACAATGAGCAGTTCTTC
TRBV12-3/TRBV12-4	TRBJ2-1	.	.	CASSSRRDGYNEQFF	TGTGCCAGCAGTTCGAGGCGGGACGGGTACAATGAGCAGTTCTTC
TRBV12-3/TRBV12-4	TRBJ1-5	TRBD1	many	CASTRDRLSNQPQHF	TGTGCCAGCACTAGGGACAGACTTAGCAATCAGCCCCAGCATTTT
TRBV5-1	TRBJ2-7	TRBD2	.	CASSLFSSGVVYEQYF	TGCGCCAGCAGCCTATTCTCTAGCGGGGTGGTCTACGAGCAGTACTTC
TRBV29-1	TRBJ2-7	TRBD2	few	CSVATVAGPSYEQYF	TGCAGCGTTGCCACCGTAGCGGGCCCCTCCTACGAGCAGTACTTC
TRBV28	TRBJ2-3	.	few	CAIRGRLASDTQYF	TGTGCCATCCGGGGTAGGCTAGCGTCAGATACGCAGTATTTT
TRBV7-2	TRBJ2-1	TRBD2	.	CASSLVAAGGSYNEQFF	TGTGCCAGCAGCTTAGTTGCGGCGGGAGGTTCCTACAATGAGCAGTTCTTC
TRBV7-9	TRBJ1-1	.	few	CASSLGRTVMNTEAFF	TGTGCCAGCAGCTTAGGACGGACAGTCATGAACACTGAAGCTTTCTTT
TRBV7-8	TRBJ2-2	TRBD1	.	CASSLGGQGGTGELFF	TGTGCCAGCAGCTTAGGGGGACAGGGGGGCACCGGGGAGCTGTTTTTT
TRBV6-5	TRBJ2-6	.	few	CASSYNTGSSDSWANVLTF	TGTGCCAGCAGTTACAACACGGGCAGCTCCGACTCGTGGGCCAACGTCCTGACTTTC
TRBV12-3/TRBV12-4	TRBJ2-1	TRBD2	few	CASKKAGWQFF	TGTGCCAGCAAGAAAGCGGGGTGGCAGTTCTTC
TRBV10-3	TRBJ2-3	TRBD2	.	CAISESRRGVSTDTQYF	TGTGCCATCAGTGAGTCGCGGCGGGGGGTTAGCACAGATACGCAGTATTTT
TRBV10-3	TRBJ2-2	TRBD2	few	CAAQERGTGELFF	TGTGCCGCCCAGGAGCGGGGCACCGGGGAGCTGTTTTTT
TRBV6-5	TRBJ2-1	TRBD2	few	CASSFTGLAGRDEQFF	TGTGCCAGCAGTTTCACCGGACTAGCGGGGAGGGATGAGCAGTTCTTC
TRBV5-1	TRBJ2-5	TRBD1	.	CASSLPQGGETQYF	TGCGCCAGCAGCTTGCCACAGGGGGGAGAGACCCAGTACTTC
TRBV9	TRBJ2-5	.	.	CASSQYEGGSTYQETQYF	TGTGCCAGCAGCCAATACGAGGGGGGGTCCACCTACCAAGAGACCCAGTACTTC
TRBV5-1	TRBJ2-1	.	.	CASMSIRNEQFF	TGCGCCAGCATGTCTATTCGGAATGAGCAGTTCTTC
TRBV28	TRBJ2-5	.	.	CASSPGGSPKTQYF	TGTGCCAGCAGCCCTGGAGGGTCCCCAAAGACCCAGTACTTC
TRBV12-3/TRBV12-4	TRBJ2-3	TRBD2	.	CASSPWGGMGTDTQYF	TGTGCCAGCAGTCCTTGGGGGGGGATGGGCACAGATACGCAGTATTTT
TRBV4-2	TRBJ2-1	TRBD2	.	CASSQDLPSGGPRNEQFF	TGTGCCAGCAGCCAAGATCTACCTAGCGGGGGGCCAAGGAATGAGCAGTTCTTC
TRBV12-3/TRBV12-4	TRBJ2-5	.	few	CASRISVSTQETQYF	TGTGCCAGCAGAATATCGGTCTCGACACAAGAGACCCAGTACTTC
TRBV5-6	TRBJ1-1	.	many	CASSLPTGSMNTEAFF	TGTGCCAGCAGCTTACCGACGGGAAGTATGAACACTGAAGCTTTCTTT
TRBV5-1	TRBJ1-1	.	many	CASSLTGTGAEAFF	TGCGCCAGCAGCTTGACAGGGACGGGAGCTGAAGCTTTCTTT
TRBV4-1	TRBJ2-7	.	few	CASSQVGFQYGDPSYEQYF	TGCGCCAGCAGCCAAGTGGGGTTTCAATATGGCGATCCCTCCTACGAGCAGTACTTC
TRBV28	TRBJ2-1	TRBD1	.	CASSETGALREQFF	TGTGCCAGCAGTGAGACAGGGGCTTTACGGGAGCAGTTCTTC
TRBV12-3/TRBV12-4	TRBJ1-3	.	many	CASSDQRSGNTIYF	TGTGCCAGCAGTGACCAACGGTCTGGAAACACCATATATTTT
TRBV7-9	TRBJ2-1	TRBD2	few	CASSPRTRRREQFF	TGTGCCAGCAGCCCGCGGACTAGACGCCGGGAGCAGTTCTTC
TRBV7-9	TRBJ1-5	.	few	CASSTSLGPQHF	TGTGCCAGCAGCACATCTCTTGGGCCCCAGCATTTT
TRBV16	TRBJ1-1	.	few	CASSQSGLNTEAFF	TGTGCCAGCAGCCAATCCGGGTTGAACACTGAAGCTTTCTTT